This T cell receptor beta chain was recovered during a study of technical replicates of blood from a few donors. Sequencing used immunoSEQ multiplex PCR; TCRdb keeps in-frame clones, though not all of them. The sample has about 76,000 clones; 85% to 95% are singletons. There are 15 residues in the CDR3. The germline V gene has CDR1 KGHSH and CDR2 LQKENI. With 4 bases clipped from V and 4 bases from J, the junction kept 8 bases outside the gene matches. Sequenced sample: T cells isolated from PBMCs. This clonotype was sampled from a human donor in good health. This rearrangement joins TRBV18 to TRBJ2-3; 7 positions agree with TRBD2. In nucleotides, the CDR3 is TGTGCCAGCTCACGGGGCGGGAGTACCGCAGATACGCAGTATTTT. This sequence encodes CASSRGGSTADTQYF. Drawing the rest from reference TRBV18 and TRBJ2-3, the complete variable domain is NAGVMQNPRHLVRRRGQEARLRCSPMKGHSHVYWYRQLPEEGLKFMVYLQKENIIDESGMPKERFSAEFPKEGPSILRIQQVVRGDSAAYFCASSRGGSTADTQYFGPGTRLTVL.